The rows below give T cell receptor beta chains drawn from one sample of a study of blood T cell repertoires in COVID-19. Method: immunoSEQ multiplex PCR; TCRdb's copy keeps in-frame clones and lacks some. The top ten hold 5% to 6% of the sample, which has roughly 120,000 clones, approximately 89% seen once. The sequenced material came from peripheral blood. These receptor sequences come from a woman aged 55-75 years with COVID-19, enrolled during active disease. Both conserved end residues are part of each CDR3. Each record gives: V gene, clone size, J gene, D gene, CDR3 DNA, CDR3 protein. A D gene is named only where the DNA matches it firmly. The listing skips clone size in some rows; elsewhere it reads once, few, many or a size class.

V: TRBV7-2; size: .; J: TRBJ2-7; D: TRBD2; DNA: TGTGCCAGCAGCTTTGCGGGGGGCACCTACGAGCAGTACTTC; CDR3: CASSFAGGTYEQYF
V: TRBV7-2; size: .; J: TRBJ1-2; D: .; DNA: TGTGCCAGCAGGGTGGGAGGGAACTATGGCTACACCTTC; CDR3: CASRVGGNYGYTF
V: TRBV5-1; size: .; J: TRBJ1-1; D: TRBD1; DNA: TGCGCCAGCAGCGAAAACAGGGGGTCGGGGAGAGAAGCTTTCTTT; CDR3: CASSENRGSGREAFF
V: TRBV29-1; size: once; J: TRBJ2-5; D: .; DNA: TGCAGCGAGGGGGGGCCAGAGACCCAGTACTTC; CDR3: CSEGGPETQYF
V: TRBV7-8; size: few; J: TRBJ1-2; D: .; DNA: TGTGCCAGCAGCTTAGTAGGCGGGGTGCGTAACTATGGCTACACCTTC; CDR3: CASSLVGGVRNYGYTF
V: TRBV28; size: few; J: TRBJ1-2; D: .; DNA: TGTGCCAGCAGTCAACCACAGGGTATGGGCTACACCTTC; CDR3: CASSQPQGMGYTF
V: TRBV11-3; size: .; J: TRBJ1-3; D: TRBD1; DNA: TGTGCCAGCATCGACAGGGGAATGGGCTCTGGAAACACCATATATTTT; CDR3: CASIDRGMGSGNTIYF
V: TRBV7-2; size: .; J: TRBJ2-7; D: .; DNA: TGTGCCAGCAGCTTAGAATTGTACAACGCCTACGAGCAGTACTTC; CDR3: CASSLELYNAYEQYF
V: TRBV9; size: .; J: TRBJ2-1; D: .; DNA: TGTGCCAGCAGCGTACCCTCCAGTGATCCTGAGCAGTTCTTC; CDR3: CASSVPSSDPEQFF
V: TRBV14; size: few; J: TRBJ2-7; D: TRBD1; DNA: TGTGCCAGCAGCCCAGGGGGAGTGCAGTACTTC; CDR3: CASSPGGVQYF
V: TRBV15; size: once; J: TRBJ2-7; D: .; DNA: TGTGCCACCAGCAGAGATCAGGCAGGACTGACCTACGAGCAGTACTTC; CDR3: CATSRDQAGLTYEQYF
V: TRBV7-2; size: .; J: TRBJ1-3; D: .; DNA: TGTGCCAGCAGCTTCCCCGGGAGGTATGGAAACACCATATATTTT; CDR3: CASSFPGRYGNTIYF
V: TRBV12-5; size: .; J: TRBJ2-1; D: TRBD2; DNA: TGTGCTAGTGGTTGGACTAGCGGGGCCTACAATGAGCAGTTCTTC; CDR3: CASGWTSGAYNEQFF
V: TRBV19; size: .; J: TRBJ1-1; D: .; DNA: TGTGCCAGTAGTATGTGGGGGCGAGCTGAAGCTTTCTTT; CDR3: CASSMWGRAEAFF
V: TRBV10-3; size: .; J: TRBJ1-1; D: .; DNA: TGTGCCATCAGTGATGGCGGCAGCCCTGAAGCTTTCTTT; CDR3: CAISDGGSPEAFF
V: TRBV3-1/TRBV3-2; size: .; J: TRBJ2-2; D: .; DNA: TGTGCCAGCAGCCAAAGCTCGGGACAGAACACCGGGGAGCTGTTTTTT; CDR3: CASSQSSGQNTGELFF
V: TRBV19; size: once; J: TRBJ2-2; D: .; DNA: TGTGCCAGTAGTATACTTGAGGGGGAGCTGTTTTTT; CDR3: CASSILEGELFF
V: TRBV7-8; size: .; J: TRBJ1-1; D: TRBD1; DNA: TGTGCCAGCACAGGACAGGGAATAAGTGAAGCTTTCTTT; CDR3: CASTGQGISEAFF
V: TRBV25-1; size: .; J: TRBJ1-1; D: TRBD1; DNA: TGTGCCAGAATTAAGGACAGGTGGAAAGGTTTCTTT; CDR3: CARIKDRWKGFF
V: TRBV13; size: .; J: TRBJ1-4; D: TRBD1; DNA: TGTGCCAGCAGCTTTCTGGACAGGGGGGACCATGAAAAACTGTTTTTT; CDR3: CASSFLDRGDHEKLFF
V: TRBV11-3; size: .; J: TRBJ2-5; D: .; DNA: TGTGCCAGCAGCTTATCGGTCCGAGGGACCCAGTACTTC; CDR3: CASSLSVRGTQYF
V: TRBV30; size: .; J: TRBJ1-1; D: .; DNA: TGTGCCTGGAGTGTAATAGGGGTTTGGAACACTGAAGCTTTCTTT; CDR3: CAWSVIGVWNTEAFF
V: TRBV3-1/TRBV3-2; size: .; J: TRBJ1-2; D: TRBD1; DNA: TGTGCCAGCAGCCAGGACACAGGGGGAGATGGCTACACCTTC; CDR3: CASSQDTGGDGYTF
V: TRBV18; size: .; J: TRBJ2-7; D: TRBD2; DNA: TGTGCCAGCTCACCCCCCTCTAGCGGGGGGACGTACGAGCAGTACTTC; CDR3: CASSPPSSGGTYEQYF
V: TRBV4-1; size: few; J: TRBJ1-4; D: TRBD1; DNA: TGCGCCAGCAGCCAAGAGGGGACAGATGAAAAACTGTTTTTT; CDR3: CASSQEGTDEKLFF
V: TRBV7-7; size: .; J: TRBJ2-1; D: .; DNA: TGTGCCAGCAGCTTGTTCTTCGCGTCGGACAATGAGCAGTTCTTC; CDR3: CASSLFFASDNEQFF
V: TRBV4-3; size: .; J: TRBJ1-1; D: TRBD1; DNA: TGCGCCAGCAGCCAAGATCTGACGGGACAGGGACCGAACACTGAAGCTTTCTTT; CDR3: CASSQDLTGQGPNTEAFF